This T cell receptor beta chain was profiled in a study of T cells in Graves' hyperthyroidism and ophthalmopathy. General observations from the study: Expanded thyroid clonotypes (above 0.001) were mostly also found in blood. Using 13 V-J features, a model discriminated ophthalmopathy from stable hyperthyroidism.

This clonotype was counted ten times or more. Its antigen is not identified. Germline CDR1 and CDR2: MNHNS and SASEGT. The V segment lost 6 bases and the J segment 8 bases; nucleotides outside the gene matches: 10. The CDR3 sequence is 14 residues long. The PBMCs had their origin in around 10 ml of fresh peripheral blood. Authors of the study amplified TCR beta CDR3 regions from RNA transcripts. HTBI primers were employed in a first-round RT-PCR of the TCR CDR3. TCRdb re-derived calls from the multiplex PCR reads in MiXCR, one entry per CDR3 protein. The repertoire holds around 420,000 distinct CDR3 sequences, with roughly 14% as singletons.

The sequencing input was blood. The sequence was collected from a woman in her late teens or twenties with Graves' hyperthyroidism. V usage is TRBV6-1 and J usage is TRBJ2-3, with 8 bases lining up with TRBD2. The CDR3 DNA follows: TGTGCCAGCAGAGTCAGCGGGGGCGACGGTACGCAGTATTTT. This translates into CASRVSGGDGTQYF.